This paragraph reports one T cell receptor beta chain. The sample is drawn from a study of blood T cells in healthy people across ages. The authors ran a second PCR of about 7 to 12 cycles using a sample-barcoded 5' primer and a J-beta primer mix. TCRdb re-analysed the 5' RACE reads in MiXCR, keeping a single row per CDR3 protein. The sample includes more than 1.4 million distinct CDR3 sequences, approximately 42% of them seen just once. Germline V gene lookup returns CDR1 SGHTA and CDR2 FQGNSA. V gave up 2 bases and J gave up 7 bases, with 18 bases separating them. The CDR3 is made up of 16 amino acids.

The chain carries TRBV7-2 and TRBJ2-1; the D call may be TRBD1 or TRBD2 (6 bases each). The sample comprised blood. This receptor was taken from a woman aged 18-29 years in good health. Here the CDR3 reads CASSLQGTLVGNEQFF. The CDR3 nucleotides are TGTGCCAGCAGCTTACAGGGGACTTTAGTCGGGAATGAGCAGTTCTTC.